A selection of T cell receptor beta chains follows, all from one sample in a study of blood T cell repertoires in COVID-19. Here immunoSEQ multiplex PCR was the method, and the copy in TCRdb shows in-frame clones only, minus some. The sample carries 240,000 or so clones, around 81% recorded once. The sequencing sample was made of peripheral blood. These receptors were taken from a man aged 25 to 40 who had recovered from COVID-19. CDR3s include the opening cysteine and the closing phenylalanine or tryptophan. A D gene is named only where the DNA matches it firmly. The listing skips clone size in some rows; elsewhere it reads once, few, many or a size class.

NA	TRBV9	NA	TRBJ2-7	CASSAGYEQYF	TGTGCCAGCAGCGCAGGTTATGAGCAGTACTTC
TRBD1	TRBV7-9	NA	TRBJ1-3	CASSLEGGGNTIYF	TGTGCCAGCAGCTTGGAAGGGGGCGGAAACACCATATATTTT
NA	TRBV7-2	NA	TRBJ1-1	CASSLQGLNTEAFF	TGTGCCAGCAGCTTACAGGGCTTGAACACTGAAGCTTTCTTT
TRBD2	TRBV7-7	few	TRBJ2-3	CASSPTSGSTDTQYF	TGTGCCAGCAGCCCAACTAGCGGAAGCACAGATACGCAGTATTTT
TRBD2	TRBV5-6	NA	TRBJ2-5	CASSAGGAGETQYF	TGTGCCAGCAGCGCCGGGGGGGCGGGAGAGACCCAGTACTTC
TRBD1	TRBV5-8	NA	TRBJ1-4	CASSQRTGSKLFF	TGTGCCAGCAGCCAAAGGACAGGCAGCAAACTGTTTTTT
TRBD2	TRBV2	NA	TRBJ2-7	CASYRGGLRVEQYF	TGTGCCAGCTATCGGGGGGGCCTCCGGGTCGAGCAGTACTTC
TRBD1	TRBV4-1	once	TRBJ2-4	CATAAAQGVIQYF	TGCGCCACGGCTGCGGCCCAGGGGGTTATTCAGTACTTC
NA	TRBV7-9	NA	TRBJ2-3	CASSLEGYTQYF	TGTGCCAGCAGCTTGGAGGGATATACGCAGTATTTT
TRBD2	TRBV11-1	NA	TRBJ2-1	CASSFQAGIDNEQFF	TGTGCCAGCAGCTTTCAAGCGGGGATCGACAATGAGCAGTTCTTC
NA	TRBV11-2	NA	TRBJ1-1	CASSLVLLETEAFF	TGTGCCAGCAGCTTGGTGCTTTTAGAAACTGAAGCTTTCTTT
NA	TRBV5-6	NA	TRBJ1-4	CASSTWGDTNEKLFF	TGTGCCAGCAGCACCTGGGGGGATACTAATGAAAAACTGTTTTTT
NA	TRBV19	NA	TRBJ1-2	CASTLAGESSGYTF	TGTGCCAGTACCCTGGCCGGGGAATCCTCCGGCTACACCTTC
TRBD1	TRBV18	NA	TRBJ1-2	CASSPPRSGQGANYGYTF	TGTGCCAGCTCACCACCGAGGTCGGGACAGGGAGCTAACTATGGCTACACCTTC
TRBD1	TRBV29-1	NA	TRBJ2-7	CSVGPGTGGEQYF	TGCAGCGTCGGGCCCGGGACAGGGGGCGAGCAGTACTTC
NA	TRBV9	NA	TRBJ1-4	CASSVAQGLSEKLFF	TGTGCCAGCAGCGTAGCTCAGGGCCTTAGCGAAAAACTGTTTTTT
TRBD1	TRBV18	NA	TRBJ2-5	CASSPDRGMETQYF	TGTGCCAGCTCACCAGACAGGGGGATGGAGACCCAGTACTTC
TRBD2	TRBV29-1	NA	TRBJ2-1	CSVGFGTGGSYNEQFF	TGCAGCGTTGGTTTCGGGACGGGAGGCTCCTACAATGAGCAGTTCTTC
NA	TRBV15	NA	TRBJ1-2	CATSRGAREMEGYTF	TGTGCCACCAGCAGAGGGGCTCGGGAAATGGAAGGCTACACCTTC
NA	TRBV5-1	NA	TRBJ2-1	CASSFQYNEQFF	TGCGCCAGCAGCTTCCAGTACAATGAGCAGTTCTTC
NA	TRBV7-9	NA	TRBJ2-2	CASSPPGLRNTGELFF	TGTGCCAGCAGCCCCCCCGGACTGAGGAACACCGGGGAGCTGTTTTTT
TRBD2	TRBV7-3	NA	TRBJ2-1	CASSPNSGDSYNEQFF	TGTGCCAGCAGCCCCAATAGCGGGGACTCCTACAATGAGCAGTTCTTC
NA	TRBV29-1	NA	TRBJ1-1	CSVRTFPIPEAFF	TGCAGCGTGCGGACTTTTCCGATCCCTGAAGCTTTCTTT
NA	TRBV18	NA	TRBJ1-2	CASSPITENNYGYTF	TGTGCCAGCTCACCAATAACAGAGAATAACTATGGCTACACCTTC
TRBD1	TRBV7-2	NA	TRBJ1-2	CASSLQGDYGYTF	TGTGCCAGCAGCCTCCAGGGGGACTATGGCTACACCTTC
NA	TRBV27	once	TRBJ2-3	CASSPLRASTDTQYF	TGTGCCAGCAGTCCCCTGCGGGCGAGCACAGATACGCAGTATTTT
NA	TRBV29-1	NA	TRBJ2-5	CSVAEARETQYF	TGCAGCGTTGCGGAAGCGCGAGAGACCCAGTACTTC
TRBD1	TRBV27	once	TRBJ1-3	CASSLDRDGNTIYF	TGTGCCAGCAGTTTAGACAGGGATGGAAACACCATATATTTT
TRBD1	TRBV5-4	NA	TRBJ2-2	CASSLDTGVTGELFF	TGTGCCAGCAGCCTAGACACAGGGGTCACCGGGGAGCTGTTTTTT
TRBD1	TRBV7-9	NA	TRBJ2-3	CATDKAGGLDTQYF	TGTGCCACCGACAAGGCAGGGGGCTTAGATACGCAGTATTTT
TRBD2	TRBV10-1	NA	TRBJ2-1	CASSDASGGNEQFF	TGCGCCAGCAGTGATGCTAGCGGGGGGAATGAGCAGTTCTTC
NA	TRBV5-1	few	TRBJ1-1	CASRVSWANTEAFF	TGCGCCAGCAGAGTTTCTTGGGCGAACACTGAAGCTTTCTTT
NA	TRBV4-1	NA	TRBJ1-1	CASRDPRENTEAFF	TGCGCCAGCCGAGACCCCCGGGAGAACACTGAAGCTTTCTTT
NA	TRBV2	NA	TRBJ1-1	CASSSGNALISEAFF	TGTGCCAGTAGCTCGGGTAACGCTCTCATCTCCGAAGCTTTCTTT
NA	TRBV2	NA	TRBJ1-6	CASSEGRVYNSPLHF	TGTGCCAGCAGTGAAGGCAGGGTCTATAATTCACCCCTCCACTTT
NA	TRBV11-2	few	TRBJ2-3	CASSLAGQGPTDTQYF	TGTGCCAGCAGCTTAGCGGGCCAGGGTCCCACAGATACGCAGTATTTT
NA	TRBV5-1	NA	TRBJ1-6	CASSEGQGGSPLHF	TGCGCCAGCAGCGAGGGGCAGGGAGGTTCACCCCTCCACTTT
NA	TRBV6-5	NA	TRBJ1-1	CASSLAGTMNTEAFF	TGTGCCAGCAGTCTGGCAGGAACGATGAACACTGAAGCTTTCTTT
NA	TRBV7-8	NA	TRBJ1-1	CASSSLGGRGTEAFF	TGTGCCAGCAGCTCTCTCGGGGGGCGCGGCACTGAAGCTTTCTTT
NA	TRBV7-3	NA	TRBJ2-1	CASSSIQGYEQFF	TGTGCCAGCAGCTCCATACAGGGTTATGAGCAGTTCTTC
TRBD1	TRBV2	NA	TRBJ1-4	CASSKPTGMDEKLFF	TGTGCCAGCAGTAAACCGACAGGGATGGATGAAAAACTGTTTTTT
NA	TRBV5-1	NA	TRBJ1-4	CASSPTATNEKLFF	TGCGCCAGCAGCCCGACTGCAACTAATGAAAAACTGTTTTTT
NA	TRBV19	NA	TRBJ1-3	CASSIPRTDSGNTIYF	TGTGCCAGTAGTATACCCCGGACAGACTCTGGAAACACCATATATTTT
NA	TRBV4-1	once	TRBJ2-5	CASSDLSGAQETQYF	TGCGCCAGCAGCGACCTATCAGGCGCCCAAGAGACCCAGTACTTC
NA	TRBV7-2	NA	TRBJ1-2	CASSLGGGYGYTF	TGTGCCAGCAGCTTAGGAGGGGGCTATGGCTACACCTTC
NA	TRBV29-1	NA	TRBJ2-7	CSVAQRPGPYEQYF	TGCAGCGTTGCCCAACGACCGGGTCCCTACGAGCAGTACTTC
NA	TRBV6-5	NA	TRBJ1-1	CASNGQLRENTEAFF	TGTGCCAGCAACGGACAGCTGAGGGAGAACACTGAAGCTTTCTTT
TRBD1	TRBV18	NA	TRBJ2-1	CASSPPVQGTYNEQFF	TGTGCCAGCTCACCACCAGTACAGGGGACCTACAATGAGCAGTTCTTC
NA	TRBV2	NA	TRBJ1-6	CASRKQFPYNSPLHF	TGTGCCAGCAGGAAACAGTTTCCCTATAATTCACCCCTCCACTTT
TRBD1	TRBV7-6	NA	TRBJ2-5	CASSFGTVRQETQYF	TGTGCCAGCAGCTTTGGGACAGTACGACAAGAGACCCAGTACTTC